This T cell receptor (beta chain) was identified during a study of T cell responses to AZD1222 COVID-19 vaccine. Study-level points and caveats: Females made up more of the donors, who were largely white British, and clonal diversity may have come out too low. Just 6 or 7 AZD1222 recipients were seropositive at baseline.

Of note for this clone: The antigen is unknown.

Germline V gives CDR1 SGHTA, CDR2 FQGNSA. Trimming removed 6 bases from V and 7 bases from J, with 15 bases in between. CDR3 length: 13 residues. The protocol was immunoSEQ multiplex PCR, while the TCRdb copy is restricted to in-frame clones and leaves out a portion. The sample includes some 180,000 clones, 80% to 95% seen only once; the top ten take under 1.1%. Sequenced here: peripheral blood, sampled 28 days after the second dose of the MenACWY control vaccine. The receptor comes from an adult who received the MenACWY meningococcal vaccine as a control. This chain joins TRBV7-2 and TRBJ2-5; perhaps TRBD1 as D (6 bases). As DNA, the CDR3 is TGTGCCAGCAGGGAATCAGGGGAACGGACCCAGTACTTC. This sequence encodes CASRESGERTQYF.